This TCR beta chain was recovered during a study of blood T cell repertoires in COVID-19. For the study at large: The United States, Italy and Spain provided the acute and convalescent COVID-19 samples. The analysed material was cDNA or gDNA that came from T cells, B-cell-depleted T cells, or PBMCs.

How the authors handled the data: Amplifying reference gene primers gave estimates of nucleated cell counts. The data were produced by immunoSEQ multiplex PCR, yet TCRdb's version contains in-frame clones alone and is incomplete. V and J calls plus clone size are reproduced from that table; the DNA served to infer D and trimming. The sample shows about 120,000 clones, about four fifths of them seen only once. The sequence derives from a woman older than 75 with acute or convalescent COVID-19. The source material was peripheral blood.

CDR3 amino acids: CASSLNWDSLSGNTIYF. CDR3 DNA sequence: TGTGCCAGCTCACTTAACTGGGACAGCCTCTCTGGAAACACCATATATTTT. The genes are TRBV18 and TRBJ1-3, with 7 bases fitting TRBD1. Germline-derived CDR1 and CDR2 are KGHSH and LQKENI. After removal of 4 bases from V and 0 bases from J, the junction contained 9 bases not matched to a gene. CDR3 length equals 17 residues.